This T cell receptor beta chain was observed in a study of glioma-infiltrating T cells. Study findings and constraints: Gliomas, especially low-grade, showed above-expected tissue-blood divergence; non-neoplastic patients showed below. CDR3 overlap between tissue and blood was very small.

Comments on this clonotype: Antigen unknown.

TCR alpha and beta CDR3 regions were amplified from RNA using iRepertoire nested multiplex PCR. One-step reverse transcription and amplification started from approximately 100-400 ng of tissue mRNA or PBMC total RNA. TCRdb independently ran MiXCR on the multiplex PCR reads; one entry per CDR3 protein. The sample contains approximately 110,000 distinct CDR3 sequences, around 23% of which appear only once. Source material: glioma tissue, nonneoplastic brain tissue, or PBMCs (not recorded which). The sequence was obtained from a human donor with low-grade glioma or glioblastoma, undergoing nonglioma brain surgery, or in good health (not recorded which).

CDR3 DNA: TGTGCCAGCAGTTCGATGGATTACGGGAGTTCCTATGGCTACACCTTC. Translated: CASSSMDYGSSYGYTF. This chain joins TRBV12-3 or TRBV12-4 and TRBJ1-2; D unresolved. V shed 4 bases and J shed 4 bases, with 19 bases lying between them. This CDR3 comprises 16 residues.